This TCR beta chain was found in a study of breast tumors, draining lymph nodes, adjacent tissues. General study points: Tumor repertoires ranked between lymph nodes and nontumor tissue in diversity, with V and J gene preferences. Luminal-like breast cancer showed significantly greater tumor-nontumor repertoire similarity than basal-like breast cancer did. The lymph node origin of tumor T cells was framed as consistent with a hypothesis, not demonstrated.

This clonotype was seen once. Its antigen is not identified. MiXCR, run by TCRdb on the multiplex PCR reads, gives a single entry per CDR3 protein. The sample includes about 31,000 distinct CDR3 sequences, roughly two thirds of them seen just once. The CDR3 spans 16 residues. Germline CDR1 and CDR2: SGHAT and FQNNGV. V was trimmed by 5 bases and J by 0 bases, leaving 15 bases between them. The V and J genes are TRBV11-2 and TRBJ2-3, with D perhaps matching TRBD2 (5 bases). The sequence came from a female donor with breast cancer. Some clones in this sample may be carry-over from other donors' samples. The sample comprised breast tumor tissue. CDR3 sequence reads: CASSQPWASSTDTQYF. The CDR3 DNA is TGTGCCAGCAGCCAACCTTGGGCTAGCAGCACAGATACGCAGTATTTT.